This T cell receptor (beta chain) was documented in a study of blood T cell repertoires in COVID-19. About the research overall: COVID-19 samples, acute and convalescent, were from the United States, Italy and Spain.

The CDR3 is 14 amino acids. The V end was cut by 2 bases, the J end by 1 base, with 8 bases between. Germline V gene lookup returns CDR1 KGHSH and CDR2 LQKENI. Sequencing used immunoSEQ multiplex PCR; TCRdb keeps in-frame clones, though not all of them. The data contain roughly 120,000 clones, approximately 84% of them singletons. The sequencing input was peripheral blood. The V and J genes are TRBV18 and TRBJ1-1; unclear D gene. This clonotype was obtained from a man in his 70s with active or convalescent COVID-19. This CDR3 reads CASSPIGKNTEAFF. The CDR3, as DNA: TGTGCCAGCTCACCAATCGGTAAGAACACTGAAGCTTTCTTT. The variable domain in full, with the rest retrieved from reference TRBV18 and TRBJ1-1, is NAGVMQNPRHLVRRRGQEARLRCSPMKGHSHVYWYRQLPEEGLKFMVYLQKENIIDESGMPKERFSAEFPKEGPSILRIQQVVRGDSAAYFCASSPIGKNTEAFFGQGTRLTVV.